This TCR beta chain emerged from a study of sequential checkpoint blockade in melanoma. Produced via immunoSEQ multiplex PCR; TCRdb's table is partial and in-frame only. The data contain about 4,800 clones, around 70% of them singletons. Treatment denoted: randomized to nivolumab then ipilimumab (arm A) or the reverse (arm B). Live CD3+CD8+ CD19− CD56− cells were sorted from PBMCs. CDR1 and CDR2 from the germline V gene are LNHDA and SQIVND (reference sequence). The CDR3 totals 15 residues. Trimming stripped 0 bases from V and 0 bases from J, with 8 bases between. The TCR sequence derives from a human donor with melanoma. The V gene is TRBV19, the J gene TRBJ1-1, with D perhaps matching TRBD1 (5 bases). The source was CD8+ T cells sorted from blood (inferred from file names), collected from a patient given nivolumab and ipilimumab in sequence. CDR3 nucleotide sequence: TGTGCCAGTAGTATAGATGGGGGGTTGAACACTGAAGCTTTCTTT. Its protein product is CASSIDGGLNTEAFF. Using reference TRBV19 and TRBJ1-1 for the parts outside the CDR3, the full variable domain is DGGITQSPKYLFRKEGQNVTLSCEQNLNHDAMYWYRQDPGQGLRLIYYSQIVNDFQKGDIAEGYSVSREKKESFPLTVTSAQKNPTAFYLCASSIDGGLNTEAFFGQGTRLTVV.